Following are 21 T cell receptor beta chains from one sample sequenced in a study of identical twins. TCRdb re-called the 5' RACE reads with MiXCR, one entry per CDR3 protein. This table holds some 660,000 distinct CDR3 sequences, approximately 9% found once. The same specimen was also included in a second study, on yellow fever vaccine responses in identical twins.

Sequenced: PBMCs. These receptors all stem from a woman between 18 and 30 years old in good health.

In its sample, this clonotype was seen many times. The chain's CDR3 is CASSLTGGIAYEQYF. DNA of the CDR3: TGTGCCAGCAGCTTAACCGGGGGAATTGCCTACGAGCAGTACTTC. This chain joins TRBV7-9 and TRBJ2-7; the D gene is possibly TRBD2 (6 bases). Trimming left V 2 bases short and J 2 bases short, with 13 bases between. CDR3 length: 15 residues. CDR1 SEHNR and CDR2 FQNEAQ come from the germline V gene (reference sequence).

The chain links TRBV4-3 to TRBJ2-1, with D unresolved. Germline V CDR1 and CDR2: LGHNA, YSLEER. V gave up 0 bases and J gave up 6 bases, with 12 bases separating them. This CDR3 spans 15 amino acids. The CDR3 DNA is TGCGCCAGCAGCCAAGATATTGACGTTGGCAATGAGCAGTTCTTC. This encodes CASSQDIDVGNEQFF.

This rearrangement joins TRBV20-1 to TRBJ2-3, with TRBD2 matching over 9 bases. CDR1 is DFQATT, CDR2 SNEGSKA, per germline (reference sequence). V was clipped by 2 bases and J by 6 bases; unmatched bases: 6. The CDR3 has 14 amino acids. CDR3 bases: TGCAGTGCTAGAAAGAGCGGGGGGCGTGATACGCAGTATTTT. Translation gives CSARKSGGRDTQYF.

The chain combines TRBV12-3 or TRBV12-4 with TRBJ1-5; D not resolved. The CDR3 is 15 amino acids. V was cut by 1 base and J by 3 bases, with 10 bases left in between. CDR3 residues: CASSLVRKDNQPQHF. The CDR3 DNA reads TGTGCCAGCAGTTTAGTTAGGAAAGACAATCAGCCCCAGCATTTT.

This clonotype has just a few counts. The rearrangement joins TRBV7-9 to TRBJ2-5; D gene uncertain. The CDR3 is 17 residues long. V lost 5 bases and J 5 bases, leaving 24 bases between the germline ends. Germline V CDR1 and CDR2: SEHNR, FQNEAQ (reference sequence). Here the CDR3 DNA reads TGTGCCAGCAGCCCCTGGGGTCGGGCAGACTTGAACGAGACCCAGTACTTC. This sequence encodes CASSPWGRADLNETQYF.

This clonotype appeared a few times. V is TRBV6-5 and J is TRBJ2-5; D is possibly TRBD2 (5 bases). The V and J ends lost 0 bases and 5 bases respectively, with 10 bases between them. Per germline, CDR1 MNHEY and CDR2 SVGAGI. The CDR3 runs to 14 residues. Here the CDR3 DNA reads TGTGCCAGCAGTTACTCTCGGGGTTGGGAGACCCAGTACTTC. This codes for CASSYSRGWETQYF.

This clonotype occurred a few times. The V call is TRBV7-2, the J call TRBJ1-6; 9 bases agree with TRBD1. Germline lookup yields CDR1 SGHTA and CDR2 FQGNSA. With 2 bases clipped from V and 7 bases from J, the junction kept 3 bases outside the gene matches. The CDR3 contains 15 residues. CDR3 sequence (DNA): TGTGCCAGCAGCTTATCCGGGACAGGGAATTCACCCCTCCACTTT. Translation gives CASSLSGTGNSPLHF.

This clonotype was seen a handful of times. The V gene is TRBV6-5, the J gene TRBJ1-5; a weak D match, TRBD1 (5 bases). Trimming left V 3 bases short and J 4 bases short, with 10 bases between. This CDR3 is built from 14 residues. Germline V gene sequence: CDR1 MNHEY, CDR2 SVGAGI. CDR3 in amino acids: CASSYLGTNQPQHF. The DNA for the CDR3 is TGTGCCAGCAGTTATTTGGGGACTAATCAGCCCCAGCATTTT.

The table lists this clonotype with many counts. The CDR3: CASSAGIVNEQYF. CDR3 coding DNA: TGTGCCAGCAGTGCTGGCATTGTAAACGAGCAGTACTTC. The chain links TRBV2 to TRBJ2-7; D is undetermined. The CDR3 is made up of 13 amino acids. V was cut by 4 bases and J by 5 bases, with 12 bases left in between. From germline, CDR1 is SNHLY and CDR2 FYNNEI.

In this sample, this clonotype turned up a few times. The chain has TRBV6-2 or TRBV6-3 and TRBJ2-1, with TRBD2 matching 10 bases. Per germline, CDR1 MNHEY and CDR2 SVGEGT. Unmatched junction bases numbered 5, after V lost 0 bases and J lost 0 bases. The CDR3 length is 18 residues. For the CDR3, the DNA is TGTGCCAGCAGTTACTCCCTAGCGGGAGCTTTCTCCTACAATGAGCAGTTCTTC. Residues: CASSYSLAGAFSYNEQFF.

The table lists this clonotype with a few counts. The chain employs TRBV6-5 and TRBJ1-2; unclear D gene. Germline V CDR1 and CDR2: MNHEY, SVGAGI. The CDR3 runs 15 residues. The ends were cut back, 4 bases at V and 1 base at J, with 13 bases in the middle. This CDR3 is CASSSGGVLNYGYTF. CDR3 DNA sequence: TGTGCCAGCAGTTCCGGCGGGGTACTTAACTATGGCTACACCTTC.

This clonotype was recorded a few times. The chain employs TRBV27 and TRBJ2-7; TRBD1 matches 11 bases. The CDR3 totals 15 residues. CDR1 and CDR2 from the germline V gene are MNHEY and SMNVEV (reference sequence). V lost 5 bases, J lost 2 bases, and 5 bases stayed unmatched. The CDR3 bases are TGTGCCAGCAGTCCACTGGGACAGGGGGCCTACGAGCAGTACTTC. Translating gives CASSPLGQGAYEQYF.

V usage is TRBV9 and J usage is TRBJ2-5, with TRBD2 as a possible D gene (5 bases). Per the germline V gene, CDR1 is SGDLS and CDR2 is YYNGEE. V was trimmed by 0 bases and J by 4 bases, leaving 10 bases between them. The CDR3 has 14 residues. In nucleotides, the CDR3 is TGTGCCAGCAGCGTAGACGGGGTAGGAGAGACCCAGTACTTC. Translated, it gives CASSVDGVGETQYF.

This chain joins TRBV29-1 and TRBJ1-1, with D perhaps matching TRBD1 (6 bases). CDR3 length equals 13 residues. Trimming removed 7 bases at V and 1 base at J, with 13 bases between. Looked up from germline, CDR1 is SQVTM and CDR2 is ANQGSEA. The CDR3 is CSATTGGNTEAFF. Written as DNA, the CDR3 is TGCAGCGCAACGACAGGTGGGAACACTGAAGCTTTCTTT.

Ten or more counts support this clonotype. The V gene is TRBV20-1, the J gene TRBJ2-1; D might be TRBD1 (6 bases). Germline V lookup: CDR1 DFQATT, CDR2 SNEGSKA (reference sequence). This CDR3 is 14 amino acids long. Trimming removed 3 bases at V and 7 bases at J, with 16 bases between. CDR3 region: CSARSLTGLNEQFF. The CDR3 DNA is TGCAGTGCTAGGTCTTTGACAGGCCTGAATGAGCAGTTCTTC.

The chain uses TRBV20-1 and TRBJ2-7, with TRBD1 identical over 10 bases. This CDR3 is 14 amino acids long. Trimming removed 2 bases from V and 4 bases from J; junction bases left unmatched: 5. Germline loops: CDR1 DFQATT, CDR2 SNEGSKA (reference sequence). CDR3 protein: CSARPGTGAYEQYF. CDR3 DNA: TGCAGTGCTAGACCCGGGACAGGGGCTTACGAGCAGTACTTC.

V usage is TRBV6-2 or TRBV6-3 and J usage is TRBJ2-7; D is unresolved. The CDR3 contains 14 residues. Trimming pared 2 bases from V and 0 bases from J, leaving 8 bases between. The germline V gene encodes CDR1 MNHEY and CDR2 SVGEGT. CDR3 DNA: TGTGCCAGCAGTTACATCAGTGCCTCCTACGAGCAGTACTTC. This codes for CASSYISASYEQYF.

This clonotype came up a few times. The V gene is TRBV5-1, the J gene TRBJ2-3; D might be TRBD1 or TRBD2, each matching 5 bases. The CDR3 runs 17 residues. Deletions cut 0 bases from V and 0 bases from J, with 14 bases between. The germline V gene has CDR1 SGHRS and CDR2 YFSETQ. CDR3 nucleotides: TGCGCCAGCAGCTTGGGCCCCGGGGCAACTAGCACAGATACGCAGTATTTT. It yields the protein CASSLGPGATSTDTQYF.

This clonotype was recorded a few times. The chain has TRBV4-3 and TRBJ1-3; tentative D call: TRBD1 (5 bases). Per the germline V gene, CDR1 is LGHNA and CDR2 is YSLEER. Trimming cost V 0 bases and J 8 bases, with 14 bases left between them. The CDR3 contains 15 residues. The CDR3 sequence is CASSQDGRALDTIYF. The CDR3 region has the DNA TGCGCCAGCAGCCAAGACGGCAGGGCTTTGGACACCATATATTTT.

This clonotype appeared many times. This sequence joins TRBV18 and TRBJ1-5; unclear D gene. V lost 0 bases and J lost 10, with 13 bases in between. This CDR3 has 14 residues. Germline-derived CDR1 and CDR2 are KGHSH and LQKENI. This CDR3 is CASSPPPGKGPQHF. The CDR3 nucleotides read TGTGCCAGCTCACCACCGCCGGGCAAAGGTCCCCAGCATTTT.

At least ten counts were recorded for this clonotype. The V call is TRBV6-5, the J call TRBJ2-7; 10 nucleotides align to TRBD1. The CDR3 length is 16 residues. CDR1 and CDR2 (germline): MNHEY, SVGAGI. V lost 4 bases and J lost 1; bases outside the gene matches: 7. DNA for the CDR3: TGTGCCAGCAGTTCAATCCGGGACAGGGGATCCTACGAGCAGTACTTC. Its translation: CASSSIRDRGSYEQYF.